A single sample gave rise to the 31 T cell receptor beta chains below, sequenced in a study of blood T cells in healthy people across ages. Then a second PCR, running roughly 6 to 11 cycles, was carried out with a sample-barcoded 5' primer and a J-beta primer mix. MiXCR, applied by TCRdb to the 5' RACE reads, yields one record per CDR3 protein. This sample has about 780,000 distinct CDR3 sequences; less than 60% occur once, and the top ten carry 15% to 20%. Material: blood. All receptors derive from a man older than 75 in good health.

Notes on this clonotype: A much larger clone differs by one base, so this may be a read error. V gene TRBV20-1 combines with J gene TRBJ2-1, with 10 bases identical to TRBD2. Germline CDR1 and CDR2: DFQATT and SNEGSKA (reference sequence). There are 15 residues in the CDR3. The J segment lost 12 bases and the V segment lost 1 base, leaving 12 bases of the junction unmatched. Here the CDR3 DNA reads TGCAGTGCTAGAGGAGAAGCGGGAGGGGTTGATGGGCAGTTCTTC. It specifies CSARGEAGGVDGQFF.

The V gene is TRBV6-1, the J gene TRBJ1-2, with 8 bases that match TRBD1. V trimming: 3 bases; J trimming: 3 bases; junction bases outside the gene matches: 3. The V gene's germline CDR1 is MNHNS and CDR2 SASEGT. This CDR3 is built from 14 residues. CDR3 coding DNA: TGTGCCAGCAGTGAGGACAGGGCGTACTATGGCTACACCTTC. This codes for CASSEDRAYYGYTF.

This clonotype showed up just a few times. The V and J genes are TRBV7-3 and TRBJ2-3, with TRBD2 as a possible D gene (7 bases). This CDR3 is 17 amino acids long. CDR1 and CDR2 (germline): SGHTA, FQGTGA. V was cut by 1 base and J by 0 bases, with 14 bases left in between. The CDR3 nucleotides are TGTGCCAGCAGCTTAATCGGGGGGACACCTAGCACAGATACGCAGTATTTT. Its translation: CASSLIGGTPSTDTQYF. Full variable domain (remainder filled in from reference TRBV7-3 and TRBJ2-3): GAGVSQTPSNKVTEKGKYVELRCDPISGHTALYWYRQSLGQGPEFLIYFQGTGAADDSGLPNDRFFAVRPEGSVSTLKIQRTERGDSAVYLCASSLIGGTPSTDTQYFGPGTRLTVL.

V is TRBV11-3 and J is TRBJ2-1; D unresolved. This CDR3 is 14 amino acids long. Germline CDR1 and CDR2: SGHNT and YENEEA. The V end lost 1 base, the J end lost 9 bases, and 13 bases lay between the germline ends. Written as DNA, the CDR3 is TGTGCCAGCAGCTTAGGACTGGAGACGGCTGAGCAGTTCTTC. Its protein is CASSLGLETAEQFF.

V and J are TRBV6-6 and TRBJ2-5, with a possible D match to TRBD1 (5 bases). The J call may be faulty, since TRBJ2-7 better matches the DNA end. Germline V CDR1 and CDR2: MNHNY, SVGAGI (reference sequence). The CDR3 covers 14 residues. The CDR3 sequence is CASSYSGQGYEQYF. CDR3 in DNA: TGTGCCAGCAGTTACTCCGGGCAGGGATACGAGCAGTACTTC.

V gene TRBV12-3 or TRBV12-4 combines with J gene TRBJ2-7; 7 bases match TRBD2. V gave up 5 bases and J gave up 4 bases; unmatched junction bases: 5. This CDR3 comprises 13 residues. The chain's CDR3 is CASSRDYPYEQYF. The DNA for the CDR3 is TGTGCCAGCAGTCGGGACTACCCTTACGAGCAGTACTTC.

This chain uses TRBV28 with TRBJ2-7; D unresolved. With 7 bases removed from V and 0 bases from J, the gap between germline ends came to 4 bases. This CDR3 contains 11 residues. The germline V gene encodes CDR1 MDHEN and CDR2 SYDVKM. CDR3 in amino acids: CASMSSYEQYF. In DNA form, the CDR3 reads TGTGCCAGCATGAGCTCCTACGAGCAGTACTTC.

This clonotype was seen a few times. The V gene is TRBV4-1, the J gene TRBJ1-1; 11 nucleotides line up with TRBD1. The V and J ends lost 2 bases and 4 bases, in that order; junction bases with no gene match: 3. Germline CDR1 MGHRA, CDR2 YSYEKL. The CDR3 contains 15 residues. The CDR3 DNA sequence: TGCGCCAGCAGCCAAAGGACAGGGGGCCGCACTGAAGCTTTCTTT. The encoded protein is CASSQRTGGRTEAFF.

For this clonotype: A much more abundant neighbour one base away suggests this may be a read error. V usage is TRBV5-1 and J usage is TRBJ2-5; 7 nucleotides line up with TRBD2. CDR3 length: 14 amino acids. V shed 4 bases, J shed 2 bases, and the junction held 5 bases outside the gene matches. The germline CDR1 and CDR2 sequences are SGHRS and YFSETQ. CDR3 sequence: CASSVSAGQETQYF. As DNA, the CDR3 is TGCGCCAGCAGCGTCTCAGCGGGACAAGAGACCCAGTACTTC.

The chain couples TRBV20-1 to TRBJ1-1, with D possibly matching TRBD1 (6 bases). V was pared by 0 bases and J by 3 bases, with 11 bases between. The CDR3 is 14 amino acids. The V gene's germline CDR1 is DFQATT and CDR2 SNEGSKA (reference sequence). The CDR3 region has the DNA TGCAGTGCTAGAGAGGCGGGGGCGGACACTGAAGCTTTCTTT. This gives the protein CSAREAGADTEAFF.

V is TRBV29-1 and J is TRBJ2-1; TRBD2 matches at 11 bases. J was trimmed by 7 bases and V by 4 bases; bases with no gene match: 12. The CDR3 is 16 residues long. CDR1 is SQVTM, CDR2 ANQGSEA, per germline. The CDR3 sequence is CSVVPPLAGGLNEQFF. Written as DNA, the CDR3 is TGCAGCGTTGTTCCACCCCTAGCGGGAGGATTAAATGAGCAGTTCTTC.

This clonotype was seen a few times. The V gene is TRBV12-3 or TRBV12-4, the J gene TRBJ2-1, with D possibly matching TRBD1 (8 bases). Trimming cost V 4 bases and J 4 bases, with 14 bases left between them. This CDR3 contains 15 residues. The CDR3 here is CASSWGGQVYNEQFF. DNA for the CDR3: TGTGCCAGCAGTTGGGGGGGACAGGTTTACAATGAGCAGTTCTTC.

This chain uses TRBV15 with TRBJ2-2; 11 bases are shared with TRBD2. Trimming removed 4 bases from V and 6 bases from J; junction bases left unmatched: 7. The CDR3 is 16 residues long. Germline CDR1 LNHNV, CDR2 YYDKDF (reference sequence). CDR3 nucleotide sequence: TGTGCCACCAGCATAGTAGCGGGAGGGCCGGCCGGGGAGCTGTTTTTT. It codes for CATSIVAGGPAGELFF.

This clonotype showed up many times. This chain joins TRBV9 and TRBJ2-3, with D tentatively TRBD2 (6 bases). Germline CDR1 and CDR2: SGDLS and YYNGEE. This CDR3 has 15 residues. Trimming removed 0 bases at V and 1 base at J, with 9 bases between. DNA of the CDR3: TGTGCCAGCAGCGTAGGGGGAGGTCGCACAGATACGCAGTATTTT. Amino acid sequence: CASSVGGGRTDTQYF.

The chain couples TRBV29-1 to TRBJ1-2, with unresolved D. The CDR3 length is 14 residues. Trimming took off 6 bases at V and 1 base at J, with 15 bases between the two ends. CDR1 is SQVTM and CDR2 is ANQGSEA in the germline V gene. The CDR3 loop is CSVLLTQVNYGYTF. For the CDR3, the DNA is TGCAGCGTCTTATTGACGCAGGTTAACTATGGCTACACCTTC.

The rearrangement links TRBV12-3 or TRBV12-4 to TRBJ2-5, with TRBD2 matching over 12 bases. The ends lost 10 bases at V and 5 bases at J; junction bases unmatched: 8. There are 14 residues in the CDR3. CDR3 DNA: TGTGCCACCGGGCTAGCGGGAGGGTTGGAGACCCAGTACTTC. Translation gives CATGLAGGLETQYF.

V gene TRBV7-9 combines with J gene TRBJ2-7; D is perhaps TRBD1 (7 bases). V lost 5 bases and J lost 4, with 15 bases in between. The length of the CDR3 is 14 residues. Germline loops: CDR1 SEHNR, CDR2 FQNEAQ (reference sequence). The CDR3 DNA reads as TGTGCCAGCAGCCGCGGGACAGCTTCGTACGAGCAGTACTTC. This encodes CASSRGTASYEQYF.

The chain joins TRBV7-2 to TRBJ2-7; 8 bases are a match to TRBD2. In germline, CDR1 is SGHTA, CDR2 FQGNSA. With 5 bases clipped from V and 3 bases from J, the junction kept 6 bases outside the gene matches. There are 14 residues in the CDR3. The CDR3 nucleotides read TGTGCCAGCAGCCCGCAGACTAGCGTCTACGAGCAGTACTTC. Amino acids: CASSPQTSVYEQYF. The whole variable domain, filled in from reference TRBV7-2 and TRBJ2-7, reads GAGVSQSPSNKVTEKGKDVELRCDPISGHTALYWYRQSLGQGLEFLIYFQGNSAPDKSGLPSDRFSAERTGGSVSTLTIQRTQQEDSAVYLCASSPQTSVYEQYFGPGTRLTVT.

CDR3 protein: CASSLGQGSGELFF. DNA for the CDR3: TGTGCCAGCAGTTTAGGACAGGGGAGTGGGGAGCTGTTTTTT. This rearrangement joins TRBV12-3 or TRBV12-4 to TRBJ2-2, with TRBD1 identical over 8 bases. J was trimmed by 8 bases and V by 1 base; bases with no gene match: 3. This CDR3 region has 14 residues.

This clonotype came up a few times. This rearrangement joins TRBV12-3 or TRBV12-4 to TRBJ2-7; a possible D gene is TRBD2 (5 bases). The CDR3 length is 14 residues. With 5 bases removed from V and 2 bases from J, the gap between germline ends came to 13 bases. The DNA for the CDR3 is TGTGCCAGCAGTGTCGGTGGGAGCGCCTACGAGCAGTACTTC. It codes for CASSVGGSAYEQYF.

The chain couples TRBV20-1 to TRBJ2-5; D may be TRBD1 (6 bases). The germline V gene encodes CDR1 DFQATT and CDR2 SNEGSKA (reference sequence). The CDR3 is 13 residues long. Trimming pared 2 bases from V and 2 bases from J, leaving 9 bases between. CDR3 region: CSARKDRQETQYF. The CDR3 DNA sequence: TGCAGTGCTAGAAAAGACAGGCAAGAGACCCAGTACTTC.

The CDR3 nucleotides are TGTGCCAGCAGTGATGACGGATTCAGCGGATTAGATGAAAAACTGTTTTTT. Translated: CASSDDGFSGLDEKLFF. The chain links TRBV2 to TRBJ1-4; D call uncertain. The germline V and J ends were trimmed by 3 bases and 6 bases, with 20 bases remaining between them. Germline V CDR1 and CDR2: SNHLY, FYNNEI. CDR3 length: 17 residues. Looking up the rest from reference TRBV2 and TRBJ1-4 gives the full variable domain: EPEVTQTPSHQVTQMGQEVILRCVPISNHLYFYWYRQILGQKVEFLVSFYNNEISEKSEIFDDQFSVERPDGSNFTLKIRSTKLEDSAMYFCASSDDGFSGLDEKLFFGSGTQLSVL.

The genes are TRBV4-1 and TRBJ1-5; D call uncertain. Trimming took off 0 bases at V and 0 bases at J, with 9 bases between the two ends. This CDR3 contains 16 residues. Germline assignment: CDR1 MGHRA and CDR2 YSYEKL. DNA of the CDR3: TGCGCCAGCAGCCAAGATCCAGGCAATAGCAATCAGCCCCAGCATTTT. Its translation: CASSQDPGNSNQPQHF.

CDR3 amino acids: CASSLSDALSGELFF. CDR3 DNA: TGTGCCAGCAGCTTAAGTGACGCCTTATCTGGGGAGCTGTTTTTT. V and J are TRBV7-3 and TRBJ2-2, with D unresolved. V lost 1 base, J lost 8 bases, and 14 bases lay in between. Germline CDR1 SGHTA, CDR2 FQGTGA. CDR3 length: 15 residues.

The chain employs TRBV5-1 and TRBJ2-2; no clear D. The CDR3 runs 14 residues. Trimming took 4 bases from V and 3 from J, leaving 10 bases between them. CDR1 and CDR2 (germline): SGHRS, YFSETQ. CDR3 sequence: CASSPDGYTGELFF. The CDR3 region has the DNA TGCGCCAGCAGCCCCGACGGGTACACCGGGGAGCTGTTTTTT.

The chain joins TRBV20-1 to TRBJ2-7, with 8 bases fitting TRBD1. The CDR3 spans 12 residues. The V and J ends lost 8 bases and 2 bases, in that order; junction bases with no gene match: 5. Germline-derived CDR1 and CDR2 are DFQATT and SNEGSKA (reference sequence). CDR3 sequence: CSTDRGTYEQYF. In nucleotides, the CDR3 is TGCAGTACTGACAGGGGTACCTACGAGCAGTACTTC.

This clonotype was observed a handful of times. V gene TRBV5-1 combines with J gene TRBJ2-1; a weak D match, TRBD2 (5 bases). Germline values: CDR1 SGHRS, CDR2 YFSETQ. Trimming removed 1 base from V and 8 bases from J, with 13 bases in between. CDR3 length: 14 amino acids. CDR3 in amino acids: CASSLTLGMDEQFF. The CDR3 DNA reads TGCGCCAGCAGCTTGACTCTCGGGATGGATGAGCAGTTCTTC.

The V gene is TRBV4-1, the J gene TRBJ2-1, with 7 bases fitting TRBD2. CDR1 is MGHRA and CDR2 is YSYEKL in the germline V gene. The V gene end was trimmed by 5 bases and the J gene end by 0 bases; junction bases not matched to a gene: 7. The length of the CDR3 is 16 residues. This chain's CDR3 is CASSYASGSSYNEQFF. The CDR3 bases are TGCGCCAGCAGCTATGCTAGCGGATCCTCCTACAATGAGCAGTTCTTC.

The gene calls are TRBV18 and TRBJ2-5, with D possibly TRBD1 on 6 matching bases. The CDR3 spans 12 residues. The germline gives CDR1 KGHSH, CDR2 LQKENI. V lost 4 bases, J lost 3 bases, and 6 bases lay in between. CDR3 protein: CASSRQEETQYF. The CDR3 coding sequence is TGTGCCAGCTCACGACAGGAAGAGACCCAGTACTTC.

This chain's CDR3 is CASTLDGLNTEAFF. CDR3 in DNA: TGTGCCAGCACCCTGGACGGGTTGAACACTGAAGCTTTCTTT. The V and J genes are TRBV12-3 or TRBV12-4 and TRBJ1-1; D gene unclear. V lost 7 bases and J 0 bases, leaving 12 bases between the germline ends. CDR3 length: 14 residues.

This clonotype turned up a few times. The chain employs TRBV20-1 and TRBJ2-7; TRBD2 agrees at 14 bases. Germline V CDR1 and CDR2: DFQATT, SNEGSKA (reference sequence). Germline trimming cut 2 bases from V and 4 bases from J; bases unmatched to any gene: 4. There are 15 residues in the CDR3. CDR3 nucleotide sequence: TGCAGTGCTAGAAAGGGACTAGCGGGAGTATACGAGCAGTACTTC. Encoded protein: CSARKGLAGVYEQYF.